What follows are 17 T cell receptor beta chains derived from one specimen sequenced in a study of blood T cells in healthy people across ages. A second roughly 7 to 12 cycle PCR used barcoded and J-beta primers. MiXCR was run by TCRdb on the 5' RACE reads, yielding one entry per CDR3 protein. The table shows roughly 1.4 million distinct CDR3 sequences, with around 55% occurring only once. Material for sequencing was blood. Receptors originate from a man aged 18 to 35 in good health.

This chain joins TRBV12-5 and TRBJ2-1; TRBD1 matches at 8 bases. The V segment lost 1 base and the J segment 13 bases; nucleotides outside the gene matches: 18. Germline V gene sequence: CDR1 LGHNT, CDR2 FRNRAP. The CDR3 extends over 17 amino acids. CDR3 sequence (DNA): TGTGCTAGTGGTTTGGCGGAGACAGGGGCGTACCAAGAGACCCAGTTCTTC. As protein: CASGLAETGAYQETQFF.

This clonotype was recorded only once. V is TRBV25-1 and J is TRBJ1-4, with D uncertain. CDR1 and CDR2 from the germline V gene are MGHDK and SYGVNS. The CDR3 has 13 amino acids. Trimming took 3 bases from V and 10 from J, leaving 12 bases between them. The CDR3 protein is CASSDSGVGKLFF. The CDR3 DNA sequence: TGTGCCAGCAGTGATTCTGGGGTGGGAAAACTGTTTTTT.

This clonotype was recorded only once. V is TRBV6-5 and J is TRBJ2-5, with TRBD1 matching 9 bases. The J call is doubtful: the DNA matches TRBJ2-7 better. This CDR3 contains 15 residues. Per the germline V gene, CDR1 is MNHEY and CDR2 is SVGAGI. The CDR3 sequence: CASSRPGQGGHEQYF. The CDR3 nucleotides read TGTGCCAGCAGTCGTCCGGGACAGGGCGGCCACGAGCAGTACTTC.

In its sample, this clonotype was seen once. The V call is TRBV3-1, the J call TRBJ1-1; D uncertain. With 4 bases removed from V and 1 base from J, the gap between germline ends came to 13 bases. Per germline, CDR1 LGHDT and CDR2 YNNKEL (reference sequence). This CDR3 has 15 amino acids. CDR3 residues: CASSLYQTGNTEAFF. The CDR3 coding sequence is TGTGCCAGCAGCCTATACCAAACCGGGAACACTGAAGCTTTCTTT.

About this clonotype itself: At one of its ends the junction is not consistent with the germline gene, which may arise from a read error. The chain links TRBV7-8 to TRBJ2-4; D remains ambiguous. The tail of the sequence fits TRBJ2-7 better, so the J call may be wrong. The germline V gene has CDR1 SGHVS and CDR2 FQNEAQ. The CDR3 extends over 14 amino acids. The CDR3 spells CASSLESDSSEQYF. CDR3 in DNA: TGTGCCAGCAGCTTGGAGTCTGACTCCTCCGAGCAGTACTTC.

This clonotype was detected only a few times. This rearrangement joins TRBV28 to TRBJ2-3, with 7 bases fitting TRBD2. Trimming took 1 base from V and 5 from J; bases not matched to a gene: 3. Germline V gives CDR1 MDHEN, CDR2 SYDVKM. The CDR3 runs 14 residues. CDR3 sequence reads: CASSLSGGGDTQYF. CDR3 nucleotide sequence: TGTGCCAGCAGTTTATCGGGGGGTGGAGATACGCAGTATTTT.

The rearrangement uses TRBV20-1 and TRBJ2-7; 11 nucleotides match TRBD2. Germline values: CDR1 DFQATT, CDR2 SNEGSKA (reference sequence). V dropped 6 bases and J dropped 9; count of bases not matched to a gene: 13. The CDR3 loop spans 14 amino acids. The CDR3 DNA sequence: TGCAGTGCCCCGACTCCCACTAGCGGGGGAGGGCAGTACTTC. Translation: CSAPTPTSGGGQYF.

The rearrangement links TRBV3-1 to TRBJ2-3; possible D gene TRBD1, 6 bases. V lost 0 bases to trimming and J lost 3 bases, with 16 bases between them. CDR3 length equals 17 residues. The germline V gene has CDR1 LGHDT and CDR2 YNNKEL (reference sequence). CDR3 nucleotide sequence: TGTGCCAGCAGCCAAGAATCCCAGGGGATCCCGACAGATACGCAGTATTTT. Translating it yields CASSQESQGIPTDTQYF.

This chain uses TRBV6-2 or TRBV6-3 with TRBJ2-1, with TRBD2 identical over 7 bases. CDR3 size: 15 residues. J lost 7 bases, V lost 2 bases, and 8 bases had no gene match. The V gene's germline CDR1 is MNHEY and CDR2 SVGEGT. CDR3 bases: TGTGCCAGCAGTTACGAGGCGGGAGTAAGAAATGAGCAGTTCTTC. Translation gives CASSYEAGVRNEQFF.

This rearrangement joins TRBV7-9 to TRBJ2-1, with D maybe TRBD1 (5 bases). The CDR3 loop spans 15 amino acids. Between the trimmed V and J ends, which lost 1 base and 8 bases, there was a span of 15 bases. Per germline, CDR1 SEHNR and CDR2 FQNEAQ (reference sequence). Here the CDR3 DNA reads TGTGCCAGCAGCTTAGTCTCAGACAGAGTCGATGAGCAGTTCTTC. Translating it yields CASSLVSDRVDEQFF. The whole variable domain, remainder taken from reference TRBV7-9 and TRBJ2-1, is DTGVSQNPRHKITKRGQNVTFRCDPISEHNRLYWYRQTLGQGPEFLTYFQNEAQLEKSRLLSDRFSAERPKGSFSTLEIQRTEQGDSAMYLCASSLVSDRVDEQFFGPGTRLTVL.

The V call is TRBV4-2, the J call TRBJ2-4; TRBD1 matches at 9 bases. The better agreement between TRBJ2-7 and the DNA end casts doubt on the J call. Germline assignment: CDR1 LGHNA and CDR2 YNFKEQ. This CDR3 has 14 amino acids. The CDR3 sequence is CASAQRDRAAEQYF. CDR3 in DNA: TGTGCCAGCGCTCAACGGGACAGGGCTGCCGAGCAGTACTTC.

This chain joins TRBV7-9 and TRBJ2-4; 7 positions agree with TRBD1. Per the germline V gene, CDR1 is SEHNR and CDR2 is FQNEAQ (reference sequence). This CDR3 has 13 amino acids. The trim removed 5 bases at V and 7 bases at J, leaving 5 bases unmatched. The CDR3, as DNA: TGTGCCAGCAGCCAGGACAGGTTGAACATTCAGTACTTC. This sequence encodes CASSQDRLNIQYF.

A remark on this clonotype: A junction end diverges from the germline sequence, so it may reflect a read error. The chain combines TRBV5-8 with TRBJ2-7; no clear D gene. The CDR3 runs to 11 residues. The germline V gene has CDR1 SGHTS and CDR2 YDEGEE. The CDR3 here is CVSSFENEQYF. CDR3 bases: TGTGTCAGCAGCTTCGAGAACGAGCAGTACTTC.

V is TRBV6-5 and J is TRBJ2-7; D not certain. V lost 5 bases, J lost 6 bases, and 17 bases lay in between. The CDR3 totals 14 residues. Germline CDR1 reads MNHEY; CDR2 reads SVGAGI. The CDR3 bases are TGTGCCAGCAGTCTAAGCCCAGCTCCCTCCGAGCAGTACTTC. Translating it yields CASSLSPAPSEQYF.

The rearrangement joins TRBV24-1 to TRBJ2-4; D call uncertain. The DNA end lines up better with TRBJ2-7; the J call may be wrong. Looked up from germline, CDR1 is KGHDR and CDR2 is SFDVKD. This CDR3 comprises 12 residues. The CDR3 is CATSDNGYEQYF. In DNA form, the CDR3 reads TGTGCCACCAGTGATAACGGATACGAGCAGTACTTC.

This chain links TRBV4-1 with TRBJ1-1; 7 bases map to TRBD1. V dropped 4 bases and J dropped 0; count of bases not matched to a gene: 8. Germline V gene sequence: CDR1 MGHRA, CDR2 YSYEKL. The length of the CDR3 is 16 residues. The CDR3 bases are TGCGCCAGCAGCCGACACACCGGGACAGTGAACACTGAAGCTTTCTTT. Protein sequence: CASSRHTGTVNTEAFF.

The rearrangement links TRBV6-2 or TRBV6-3 to TRBJ2-7, with TRBD1 as a possible D gene (5 bases). V lost 10 bases and J 2 bases, leaving 12 bases between the germline ends. CDR1 is MNHEY, CDR2 SVGEGT, per germline. This CDR3 contains 12 residues. The CDR3 sequence: CATQGMTYEQYF. The CDR3 DNA sequence: TGTGCCACCCAGGGTATGACCTACGAGCAGTACTTC.